These 29 T cell receptor beta chains were sequenced from one sample in a study of neoadjuvant anti-PD-1 for oral cavity cancer. TCRdb keeps only in-frame clones here, not all; method: immunoSEQ multiplex PCR. The data hold fewer than 20,000 clones, with approximately 68% observed a single time. Sequenced material: PBMCs, taken before nivolumab (anti-PD-1) treatment. These receptors originate from a person aged 35 to 85 with oral cavity squamous cell carcinoma.

This chain uses TRBV7-2 with TRBJ2-5; D ambiguous. From germline, CDR1 is SGHTA and CDR2 FQGNSA. The CDR3 is 11 residues long. V gave up 4 bases and J gave up 5 bases, with 5 bases separating them. This CDR3 is CASSSTETQYF. Written as DNA, the CDR3 is TGTGCCAGCAGCTCGACGGAGACCCAGTACTTC. Supplemented by reference TRBV7-2 and TRBJ2-5, the full variable domain reads GAGVSQSPSNKVTEKGKDVELRCDPISGHTALYWYRQSLGQGLEFLIYFQGNSAPDKSGLPSDRFSAERTGGSVSTLTIQRTQQEDSAVYLCASSSTETQYFGPGTRLLVL.

The chain uses TRBV10-3 and TRBJ2-1; 7 bases agree with TRBD1. V shed 4 bases, J shed 4 bases, and the junction held 7 bases outside the gene matches. The germline V gene has CDR1 ENHRY and CDR2 SYGVKD. CDR3 length: 15 amino acids. In nucleotides, the CDR3 is TGTGCCATCAGTGGACAGGGAGAGGTTTACAATGAGCAGTTCTTC. Translated, it gives CAISGQGEVYNEQFF.

The rearrangement joins TRBV9 to TRBJ1-1; D uncertain. The CDR3 runs 15 residues. The germline gives CDR1 SGDLS, CDR2 YYNGEE. Trimming cost V 0 bases and J 0 bases, with 9 bases left between them. The CDR3: CASSVGAGMNTEAFF. The CDR3 DNA follows: TGTGCCAGCAGCGTAGGGGCCGGGATGAACACTGAAGCTTTCTTT.

The genes are TRBV30 and TRBJ1-5, with D perhaps TRBD1 (5 bases). The CDR3 contains 17 residues. V lost 0 bases, J lost 3 bases, and 18 bases lay in between. In germline, CDR1 is GTSNPN, CDR2 SVGIG (reference sequence). The CDR3 region is CAWSVPRGGKVNQPQHF. The CDR3 DNA is TGTGCCTGGAGTGTCCCCCGGGGGGGGAAGGTCAATCAGCCCCAGCATTTT.

This chain joins TRBV6-5 and TRBJ2-1; D is possibly TRBD2 (5 bases). This CDR3 spans 13 amino acids. V lost 2 bases and J lost 9, with 11 bases in between. The germline CDR1 and CDR2 sequences are MNHEY and SVGAGI. The CDR3 loop reads CASSYRGNGEQFF. CDR3 nucleotide sequence: TGTGCCAGCAGTTACCGAGGGAACGGTGAGCAGTTCTTC.

The CDR3 protein is CASSVGREFKDEQFF. The CDR3 DNA sequence: TGTGCCAGCAGCGTAGGACGGGAGTTTAAGGATGAGCAGTTCTTC. The chain joins TRBV9 to TRBJ2-1; weak D call: TRBD2 (6 bases). Trimming removed 0 bases from V and 8 bases from J, with 15 bases in between. Germline CDR1 SGDLS, CDR2 YYNGEE. The CDR3 totals 15 residues.

CDR3 nucleotide sequence: TGTGCCAGCAGACGAGGAAACACTGAAGCTTTCTTT. Translation: CASRRGNTEAFF. The rearrangement joins TRBV25-1 to TRBJ1-1; D remains ambiguous. Trimming shortened V by 6 bases and J by 2 bases, and 7 bases separated the two germline ends. Germline CDR1 MGHDK, CDR2 SYGVNS. CDR3 length: 12 residues. Drawing the rest from reference TRBV25-1 and TRBJ1-1, the complete variable domain is EADIYQTPRYLVIGTGKKITLECSQTMGHDKMYWYQQDPGMELHLIHYSYGVNSTEKGDLSSESTVSRIRTEHFPLTLESARPSHTSQYLCASRRGNTEAFFGQGTRLTVV.

The CDR3 DNA reads TGTGCCAGTAGTATTGGCGGGTTCTACGAGCAGTACTTC. Translation: CASSIGGFYEQYF. This rearrangement joins TRBV19 to TRBJ2-7; perhaps TRBD2 as D (5 bases). Trimming took off 3 bases at V and 3 bases at J, with 9 bases between the two ends. Germline assignment: CDR1 LNHDA and CDR2 SQIVND (reference sequence). This CDR3 has 13 amino acids.

The genes are TRBV7-8 and TRBJ2-2; 9 nucleotides align to TRBD2. Germline CDR1 SGHVS, CDR2 FQNEAQ. This CDR3 has 17 residues. The J segment lost 3 bases and the V segment lost 5 bases, leaving 10 bases of the junction unmatched. The CDR3 loop reads CASSLRDGGGDTGELFF. The DNA of the CDR3 is TGTGCCAGCAGCCTTCGGGACGGCGGGGGGGACACCGGGGAGCTGTTTTTT.

This clone has more than one count but fewer than ten. The chain is built from TRBV29-1 and TRBJ1-2, with D tentatively TRBD1 (5 bases). The CDR3 is made up of 11 amino acids. CDR1 is SQVTM and CDR2 is ANQGSEA in the germline V gene. Trimming took off 4 bases at V and 2 bases at J, with 5 bases between the two ends. CDR3 DNA sequence: TGCAGCGTTGCAGGGAACTATGGCTACACCTTC. Translated, it gives CSVAGNYGYTF.

This clone showed up just once. This chain uses TRBV9 with TRBJ2-7; 8 bases are shared with TRBD2. The CDR3 sequence is 15 residues long. V was clipped by 0 bases and J by 5 bases; unmatched bases: 7. Germline CDR1 is SGDLS and CDR2 is YYNGEE. CDR3 residues: CASSVEGGRSNEQYF. CDR3 nucleotides: TGTGCCAGCAGCGTAGAAGGCGGGAGGTCAAACGAGCAGTACTTC.

The chain has TRBV2 and TRBJ2-1; no reliable D call. Germline V gene lookup returns CDR1 SNHLY and CDR2 FYNNEI. Trimming pared 1 base from V and 0 bases from J, leaving 7 bases between. The CDR3 runs 15 residues. CDR3 sequence reads: CASSEVQSSYNEQFF. The CDR3 DNA reads TGTGCCAGCAGTGAAGTGCAGAGCTCCTACAATGAGCAGTTCTTC. The whole variable domain, remainder taken from reference TRBV2 and TRBJ2-1, is EPEVTQTPSHQVTQMGQEVILRCVPISNHLYFYWYRQILGQKVEFLVSFYNNEISEKSEIFDDQFSVERPDGSNFTLKIRSTKLEDSAMYFCASSEVQSSYNEQFFGPGTRLTVL.

There are a few counts of this clone. This chain joins TRBV19 and TRBJ2-7; 9 bases are shared with TRBD2. The CDR3 has 14 residues. Trimming cost V 5 bases and J 2 bases; bases outside gene matches: 4. CDR1 and CDR2 (germline): LNHDA, SQIVND (reference sequence). Written as DNA, the CDR3 is TGTGCCAGTAGTGGTCCTAGCGGGACCTACGAGCAGTACTTC. Protein product: CASSGPSGTYEQYF.

The chain is built from TRBV6-5 and TRBJ2-7, with TRBD2 matching 9 bases. The CDR3 sequence is 14 residues long. The V gene end was trimmed by 4 bases and the J gene end by 12 bases; junction bases not matched to a gene: 13. Germline V gene data show CDR1 as MNHEY and CDR2 as SVGAGI. CDR3 DNA sequence: TGTGCCAGCAGTTTTCAACCCGGGACTAGCTCCTTGTACTTC. This encodes CASSFQPGTSSLYF.

CDR3 sequence (DNA): TGTGCCAGCAGCAGGTACAATCAGCCCCAGCATTTT. Translation gives CASSRYNQPQHF. This rearrangement joins TRBV6-6 to TRBJ1-5; no clear D. Trimming removed 6 bases at V and 3 bases at J, with 6 bases between. The CDR3 runs 12 residues. The V gene's germline CDR1 is MNHNY and CDR2 SVGAGI (reference sequence).

V and J are TRBV7-6 and TRBJ1-1, with 10 bases fitting TRBD1. The CDR3 contains 16 residues. V lost 1 base, J lost 5 bases, and 7 bases stayed unmatched. Germline V gene sequence: CDR1 SGHVS, CDR2 FNYEAQ. The DNA for the CDR3 is TGTGCCAGCAGCTTAGGACAGGGGGCGTTTGGGACTGAAGCTTTCTTT. Translation: CASSLGQGAFGTEAFF. The full variable domain, its missing parts supplied by reference TRBV7-6 and TRBJ1-1, is GAGVSQSPRYKVTKRGQDVALRCDPISGHVSLYWYRQALGQGPEFLTYFNYEAQQDKSGLPNDRFSAERPEGSISTLTIQRTEQRDSAMYRCASSLGQGAFGTEAFFGQGTRLTVV.

This clone has more than one count but fewer than ten. The chain combines TRBV28 with TRBJ2-1; 7 positions match TRBD1. The CDR3 loop spans 18 amino acids. V was pared by 7 bases and J by 4 bases, with 19 bases of the junction left unmatched. Germline V gene sequence: CDR1 MDHEN, CDR2 SYDVKM. This CDR3 reads CASNKRSLDRSYYNEQFF. CDR3 nucleotides: TGTGCCAGCAACAAAAGGAGTCTGGACAGGAGCTATTACAATGAGCAGTTCTTC.

The V call is TRBV28, the J call TRBJ1-4; 8 bases are a match to TRBD1. The length of the CDR3 is 16 residues. V dropped 6 bases and J dropped 13; count of bases not matched to a gene: 19. CDR1 is MDHEN and CDR2 is SYDVKM in the germline V gene. The CDR3 nucleotides read TGTGCCAGCAGCTCCGAAGGGACAGGACGTGAAGGAGGACTGTTTTTT. It specifies CASSSEGTGREGGLFF.

The V gene is TRBV10-3, the J gene TRBJ2-7; TRBD2 might be the D (6 bases). CDR1 and CDR2 (germline): ENHRY, SYGVKD. Trimming cost V 3 bases and J 1 base, with 13 bases left between them. CDR3 length: 15 amino acids. The CDR3 nucleotides read TGTGCCATCAGTGACCCCCACGGGAGTTCCTACGAGCAGTACTTC. Encoded protein: CAISDPHGSSYEQYF.

V gene TRBV2 combines with J gene TRBJ2-3, with D maybe TRBD2 (6 bases). Germline V lookup: CDR1 SNHLY, CDR2 FYNNEI. CDR3 size: 14 residues. The V gene lost 8 bases and the J gene lost 2 bases, with 14 bases spanning the gap. CDR3 nucleotide sequence: TGTGCCAGCCGGGACTCAAGTGTCACAGATACGCAGTATTTT. Translating gives CASRDSSVTDTQYF.

This rearrangement joins TRBV5-1 to TRBJ1-2; 9 nucleotides line up with TRBD1. The CDR3 runs to 15 residues. Trimming cost V 3 bases and J 4 bases; bases outside gene matches: 7. Germline assignment: CDR1 SGHRS and CDR2 YFSETQ. The CDR3 region has the DNA TGCGCCAGCAGCTGGGGGACAGGGCTCACCTATGGCTACACCTTC. Protein: CASSWGTGLTYGYTF. The entire variable domain, with the rest obtained from reference TRBV5-1 and TRBJ1-2, is as follows: KAGVTQTPRYLIKTRGQQVTLSCSPISGHRSVSWYQQTPGQGLQFLFEYFSETQRNKGNFPGRFSGRQFSNSRSEMNVSTLELGDSALYLCASSWGTGLTYGYTFGSGTRLTVV.

This clone showed up just a few times. The V gene is TRBV7-3, the J gene TRBJ1-2, with 7 bases matching TRBD1. Per germline, CDR1 SGHTA and CDR2 FQGTGA. The CDR3 is 15 residues long. The V segment lost 5 bases and the J segment 4 bases; nucleotides outside the gene matches: 10. The CDR3 coding sequence is TGTGCCAGCAGCCCCCAACAGGGGAGTAGCTATGGCTACACCTTC. Its protein is CASSPQQGSSYGYTF.

In DNA, the CDR3 is TGTGCCAGCAGCGTACTAGCGGGAGAGAGTTGGACAGATACGCAGTATTTT. This encodes CASSVLAGESWTDTQYF. The chain couples TRBV9 to TRBJ2-3; 10 bases map to TRBD2. Trimming took 1 base from V and 3 from J; bases not matched to a gene: 8. Germline lookup yields CDR1 SGDLS and CDR2 YYNGEE. CDR3 length: 17 residues.

The chain recombines TRBV27 with TRBJ1-5; D perhaps matches TRBD1 (5 bases). Germline V gene lookup returns CDR1 MNHEY and CDR2 SMNVEV (reference sequence). The CDR3 has 13 residues. V shed 6 bases and J shed 2 bases, with 8 bases lying between them. The CDR3 is CASSRGGNQPQHF. CDR3 sequence (DNA): TGTGCCAGCAGCCGGGGGGGCAATCAGCCCCAGCATTTT.

The CDR3 is CASSPIPGGGTGELFF. CDR3 DNA: TGTGCCAGCAGTCCTATCCCAGGGGGTGGCACCGGGGAGCTGTTTTTT. The chain combines TRBV28 with TRBJ2-2, with 7 positions matching TRBD1. Germline V gene lookup returns CDR1 MDHEN and CDR2 SYDVKM. With V trimmed by 5 bases and J by 4 bases, 10 bases remained unmatched. The CDR3 sequence is 16 residues long.

This clone has more than one count but fewer than ten. The CDR3 sequence: CASSILAGGLEQYF. The CDR3 DNA sequence: TGTGCCAGCAGCATACTAGCGGGAGGGCTCGAGCAGTACTTC. The J gene is TRBJ2-7, the V gene TRBV6-5; 13 bases fit TRBD2. With V trimmed by 6 bases and J by 6 bases, 5 bases remained unmatched. The CDR3 length is 14 residues. Germline V lookup: CDR1 MNHEY, CDR2 SVGAGI.

The chain has TRBV28 and TRBJ1-2; D uncertain. V shed 5 bases and J shed 8 bases, with 12 bases lying between them. The germline V gene encodes CDR1 MDHEN and CDR2 SYDVKM. This CDR3 is built from 12 residues. CDR3 DNA: TGTGCCAGCAGTCTAGGTCCTCGGGGCTACACCTTC. This encodes CASSLGPRGYTF.

The rearrangement uses TRBV5-4 and TRBJ2-7, with D possibly matching TRBD2 (5 bases). CDR1 SGHNT and CDR2 YYREEE come from the germline V gene (reference sequence). The V end lost 0 bases, the J end lost 7 bases, and 8 bases lay between the germline ends. This CDR3 spans 12 amino acids. The CDR3 is CASSLDTGEQYF. The CDR3 region has the DNA TGTGCCAGCAGCTTGGATACGGGAGAGCAGTACTTC.

The chain carries TRBV11-1 and TRBJ1-1; no firm D call. The CDR3 runs 13 residues. Germline V CDR1 and CDR2: SGHAT, FQDESV (reference sequence). V lost 4 bases, J lost 6 bases, and 12 bases lay in between. In nucleotides, the CDR3 is TGTGCCAGCAGCTCCCGGGTGAATGCTGAAGCTTTCTTT. This encodes CASSSRVNAEAFF.